The clone carrying this T cell receptor beta chain was seen a few times. These data belong to a study of T-cell memory formation after mild COVID-19. MiXCR was run by TCRdb on the 5' RACE reads, yielding one entry per CDR3 protein. The sample consists of a few hundred thousand distinct CDR3 sequences, around 25% of them appearing once. The germline V gene encodes CDR1 LGHDT and CDR2 YNNKEL (reference sequence). The V segment lost 3 bases and the J segment 1 base; nucleotides outside the gene matches: 5. The CDR3 runs 15 residues. The rearrangement uses TRBV3-1 and TRBJ2-7; 8 bases align to TRBD1. The sample was PBMCs or a T cell subset sorted from them (not recorded which). The TCR originated in an adult woman who had mild COVID-19 (a few samples of this study predate the infection). Cell type and time point are not known. CDR3 region: CASSHPQGASYEQYF. Here the CDR3 DNA reads TGTGCCAGCAGCCACCCCCAGGGGGCATCCTACGAGCAGTACTTC.